The next 19 T cell receptor beta chains were all read from a single sample in a study of naive and memory T cell subsets. Both TRBC1 and TRBC2 were covered by a beta constant-region primer of two equimolar oligonucleotides. Ligated cDNA was amplified by four rounds of PCR with nested alpha and beta constant-region primers and SP2. Using its own MiXCR run on the UMI-ligation and nested PCR reads, TCRdb lists one record per CDR3 protein. The data show around 110,000 distinct CDR3 sequences, 36% seen once. Sequenced input: central memory CD4+ T cells from blood. These receptors all come from a human donor in good health.

V gene TRBV6-2 or TRBV6-3 combines with J gene TRBJ2-1; 9 bases match TRBD2. Germline CDR1 MNHEY, CDR2 SVGEGT. The length of the CDR3 is 15 residues. The junction had 4 bases not matched to a gene; V was cut back by 6 bases and J by 1 base. CDR3: CASRSSGESYNEQFF. CDR3 DNA sequence: TGTGCCAGCAGATCTAGCGGGGAGTCCTACAATGAGCAGTTCTTC.

This clonotype has more than one count but fewer than ten. The chain combines TRBV28 with TRBJ2-7; D remains unclear. The length of the CDR3 is 16 residues. The V and J ends lost 2 bases and 1 base respectively, with 15 bases between them. CDR1 and CDR2 (germline): MDHEN, SYDVKM. DNA of the CDR3: TGTGCCAGCAGTTTAGTCTCGTCAGGCAGTTCCTACGAGCAGTACTTC. It specifies CASSLVSSGSSYEQYF.

This chain joins TRBV28 and TRBJ2-3; weak D call: TRBD1 (5 bases). From germline, CDR1 is MDHEN and CDR2 SYDVKM. The CDR3 runs to 16 residues. The V gene lost 6 bases and the J gene lost 1 base, with 17 bases spanning the gap. The CDR3: CASSLNQGYGTDTQYF. The CDR3 bases are TGTGCCAGCAGCCTTAATCAGGGATATGGCACAGATACGCAGTATTTT.

There are many counts of this clonotype. V is TRBV20-1 and J is TRBJ1-5, with 7 bases matching TRBD1. This CDR3 contains 14 residues. Looked up from germline, CDR1 is DFQATT and CDR2 is SNEGSKA (reference sequence). Trimming at V came to 3 bases and at J to 1 base, leaving 3 bases not matched to a gene. This CDR3 reads CSARAGQSNQPQHF. DNA for the CDR3: TGCAGTGCTAGGGCGGGACAGAGCAATCAGCCCCAGCATTTT.

This clonotype was detected a few times. The chain links TRBV5-5 to TRBJ1-4; weak D call: TRBD1 (5 bases). V was shortened by 2 bases and J by 0 bases, with 11 bases between the two germline ends. CDR1 SGHKS and CDR2 YYEKEE come from the germline V gene (reference sequence). The CDR3 has 16 residues. The CDR3 sequence: CASSLIQGATNEKLFF. For the CDR3, the DNA is TGTGCCAGCAGCTTAATTCAGGGAGCAACTAATGAAAAACTGTTTTTT.

CDR3 loop: CASSLPGLAAYNEQFF. Written as DNA, the CDR3 is TGTGCCAGCAGTTTACCGGGACTAGCGGCCTACAATGAGCAGTTCTTC. The rearrangement links TRBV28 to TRBJ2-1; 11 bases are a match to TRBD2. The V gene's germline CDR1 is MDHEN and CDR2 SYDVKM. This CDR3 is built from 16 residues. V dropped 2 bases and J dropped 2; count of bases not matched to a gene: 2.

V usage is TRBV5-1 and J usage is TRBJ2-3; 9 nucleotides agree with TRBD1. The CDR3 is 15 amino acids. The ends lost 0 bases at V and 6 bases at J; junction bases unmatched: 5. Germline CDR1 SGHRS, CDR2 YFSETQ. This CDR3 reads CASSLGGTGIDTQYF. For the CDR3, the DNA is TGCGCCAGCAGCTTGGGTGGGACAGGGATCGATACGCAGTATTTT.

V is TRBV20-1 and J is TRBJ2-1; 8 bases agree with TRBD2. The CDR3 has 14 residues. The junction had 12 bases not matched to a gene; V was cut back by 5 bases and J by 9 bases. Germline CDR1 DFQATT, CDR2 SNEGSKA (reference sequence). This CDR3 reads CSAPERESVGEQFF. CDR3 in DNA: TGCAGTGCTCCCGAGCGGGAGAGTGTCGGTGAGCAGTTCTTC.

The table lists this clonotype with many counts. The rearrangement uses TRBV5-1 and TRBJ2-3, with 7 bases lining up with TRBD2. Losses at the gene ends were 3 bases for V and 0 bases for J; bases not matched to a gene: 7. CDR3 length: 16 residues. Germline loops: CDR1 SGHRS, CDR2 YFSETQ. CDR3: CASSSGAGPSTDTQYF. The CDR3 region has the DNA TGCGCCAGCAGCTCGGGAGCGGGGCCTAGCACAGATACGCAGTATTTT.

V is TRBV19 and J is TRBJ1-5, with 7 positions matching TRBD1. CDR1 and CDR2 from the germline V gene are LNHDA and SQIVND (reference sequence). J gave up 2 bases and V 3 bases, and 7 bases lay outside the gene matches. The CDR3 is made up of 16 amino acids. Here the CDR3 reads CASSMPRQGGNQPQHF. The DNA of the CDR3 is TGTGCCAGTAGTATGCCTCGACAGGGAGGCAATCAGCCCCAGCATTTT.

The rearrangement joins TRBV13 to TRBJ2-7, with a possible D match to TRBD1 (5 bases). Deletions cut 4 bases from V and 6 bases from J, with 16 bases between. Germline V gene data show CDR1 as PRHDT and CDR2 as FYEKMQ (reference sequence). The CDR3 runs 14 residues. In DNA, the CDR3 is TGTGCCAGCAGCTACCCAACCTTGGGGCGCGAGCAGTACTTC. Translated, it gives CASSYPTLGREQYF. The full variable domain, completed using reference TRBV13 and TRBJ2-7, is AAGVIQSPRHLIKEKRETATLKCYPIPRHDTVYWYQQGPGQDPQFLISFYEKMQSDKGSIPDRFSAQQFSDYHSELNMSSLELGDSALYFCASSYPTLGREQYFGPGTRLTVT.

The chain has TRBV29-1 and TRBJ2-5; either TRBD1 or TRBD2 may supply D (6 bases each). Germline V CDR1 and CDR2: SQVTM, ANQGSEA. V was cut by 3 bases and J by 0 bases, with 20 bases left in between. The CDR3 is 17 residues long. CDR3 DNA: TGCAGCGTTGAGGGGGGACACAGGGAAACGTACCAAGAGACCCAGTACTTC. It translates to CSVEGGHRETYQETQYF.

The chain is built from TRBV28 and TRBJ2-1; D perhaps matches TRBD1 (8 bases). Germline CDR1 reads MDHEN; CDR2 reads SYDVKM. The CDR3 spans 15 residues. V was shortened by 5 bases and J by 4 bases, with 15 bases between the two germline ends. The CDR3 nucleotides read TGTGCCAGCAGTCTTTACAGGGGGGGTTACAATGAGCAGTTCTTC. It specifies CASSLYRGGYNEQFF. Full variable domain (rest looked up from reference TRBV28 and TRBJ2-1): DVKVTQSSRYLVKRTGEKVFLECVQDMDHENMFWYRQDPGLGLRLIYFSYDVKMKEKGDIPEGYSVSREKKERFSLILESASTNQTSMYLCASSLYRGGYNEQFFGPGTRLTVL.

This clonotype was counted only a few times. The V call is TRBV12-3 or TRBV12-4, the J call TRBJ2-1, with TRBD2 identical over 10 bases. The CDR3 extends over 13 amino acids. V was pared by 4 bases and J by 9 bases, with 3 bases of the junction left unmatched. The CDR3 nucleotides are TGTGCCAGCAGTTCTCCTAGCGGGGGTGAGCAGTTCTTC. Encoded protein: CASSSPSGGEQFF.

V is TRBV12-3 or TRBV12-4 and J is TRBJ1-4; D gene ambiguous. The CDR3 contains 15 residues. Between the trimmed V and J ends, which lost 4 bases and 7 bases, there was a span of 16 bases. The CDR3, as DNA: TGTGCCAGCAGTTACCGGACCCCGGGTAGTGAAAAACTGTTTTTT. Translating it yields CASSYRTPGSEKLFF.

This clonotype showed up just a few times. J is TRBJ2-5 and V is TRBV3-1; D remains unclear. Germline V gives CDR1 LGHDT, CDR2 YNNKEL (reference sequence). The CDR3 spans 12 residues. V lost 2 bases and J lost 0, with 1 base in between. The CDR3 nucleotides are TGTGCCAGCAGCCAAAACCAAGAGACCCAGTACTTC. This translates into CASSQNQETQYF.

This clonotype was recorded only once. The gene calls are TRBV29-1 and TRBJ2-3; D uncertain. V was pared by 5 bases and J by 2 bases, with 8 bases between. The CDR3 is 12 amino acids. Germline CDR1 reads SQVTM; CDR2 reads ANQGSEA. CDR3 in amino acids: CSVSGPTDTQYF. The CDR3 coding sequence is TGCAGCGTTAGTGGTCCCACAGATACGCAGTATTTT.

The rearrangement uses TRBV20-1 and TRBJ2-1, with 13 bases matching TRBD2. The CDR3 is 12 residues long. Losses at the gene ends were 5 bases for V and 11 bases for J; bases not matched to a gene: 3. Germline V gene data show CDR1 as DFQATT and CDR2 as SNEGSKA (reference sequence). The CDR3 DNA reads as TGCAGTGCTGGACTAGCGGGAGTCCAGCAGTTCTTC. This sequence encodes CSAGLAGVQQFF.

The sample holds a few counts of this clonotype. The chain joins TRBV29-1 to TRBJ2-2, with 11 bases lining up with TRBD2. The J segment lost 5 bases and the V segment lost 4 bases, leaving 6 bases of the junction unmatched. The CDR3 totals 15 residues. The germline CDR1 and CDR2 sequences are SQVTM and ANQGSEA. This CDR3 is CSVVGLAGGTGELFF. The CDR3 coding sequence is TGCAGCGTTGTTGGCCTAGCGGGAGGAACCGGGGAGCTGTTTTTT.